This TCR beta chain came from a study of cytomegalovirus exposure and HLA in healthy donors. General observations from the study: The study recorded fewer than 200 TCR beta chains that were cytomegalovirus-associated. TCR beta sequences reportedly predicted most subjects' HLA-A and HLA-B alleles accurately. In an earlier analysis, most TCR beta V segments were productive about 90% or about 30% of the time.

With respect to this clone: No antigen is known for it.

Both 60 Vbeta primers and 13 Jbeta primers went into the PCR. The data were produced by immunoSEQ multiplex PCR, yet TCRdb's version contains in-frame clones alone and is incomplete. The sample shows roughly 120,000 clones, about 79% of them seen only once. After removal of 5 bases from V and 2 bases from J, the junction contained 6 bases not matched to a gene. The length of the CDR3 is 15 residues. Germline V gene data show CDR1 as MDHEN and CDR2 as SYDVKM. The chain couples TRBV28 to TRBJ1-2; TRBD1 agrees at 9 bases. Sequenced: PBMCs. This TCR came from a woman between 18 and 30 years old in good health and CMV-seronegative. This chain's CDR3 is CASSTRTGDNYGYTF. In nucleotides, the CDR3 is TGTGCCAGCAGTACCCGGACAGGGGACAACTATGGCTACACCTTC.